This TCR beta chain was found in a study of T cell responses to AZD1222 COVID-19 vaccine. Study findings and constraints: Regions left unmutated in variants are reportedly the target of nearly half of spike-specific TCRs. White British donors predominated, females outnumbered males, and clonal diversity was possibly underestimated.

V shed 6 bases and J shed 1 base, with 15 bases lying between them. CDR1 and CDR2 (germline): SNHLY, FYNNEI. This CDR3 contains 15 residues. The protocol was immunoSEQ multiplex PCR, while the TCRdb copy is restricted to in-frame clones and leaves out a portion. This sample has tens of thousands of clones, with approximately 90% found just once. Note on this clone: Its antigen is still unknown.

The clonotype was recovered from an adult in good health. The rearrangement joins TRBV2 to TRBJ1-2; possibly TRBD1 for D (5 bases). The specimen comprised peripheral blood, sampled on day 0 of AZD1222 vaccination. CDR3 amino acids: CASSGTGFNNYGYTF. In DNA, the CDR3 is TGTGCCAGCAGCGGTACAGGTTTCAATAACTATGGCTACACCTTC.